This T cell receptor beta chain derives from a study of blood T cell repertoires in COVID-19. About the study: Specimens from acute and convalescent COVID-19 originated in the United States, Italy and Spain. In each case, the material was cDNA or gDNA derived from T cells, B-cell-depleted T cells, or PBMCs.

Original handling: Nucleated cell counts were estimated from reference gene primer amplification. The table came from immunoSEQ multiplex PCR; TCRdb's copy has only in-frame clones and leaves some out. Clonal size and the V and J genes are those of that table, whereas D and trimming came from the DNA. The table shows 300,000 to 400,000 clones, with roughly 84% occurring only once. Per the germline V gene, CDR1 is KGHSH and CDR2 is LQKENI. Trimming shortened V by 2 bases and J by 10 bases, and 15 bases separated the two germline ends. This CDR3 has 13 residues. The count of this clone is one. This sequence originates from a man over 45 with active or convalescent COVID-19. Sequences were obtained from peripheral blood. The rearrangement links TRBV18 to TRBJ2-7; tentatively, D is TRBD1 (6 bases). The CDR3 region has the DNA TGTGCCAGCTCACCATCGGGGACACCGACTCAGTACTTC. Translation: CASSPSGTPTQYF.